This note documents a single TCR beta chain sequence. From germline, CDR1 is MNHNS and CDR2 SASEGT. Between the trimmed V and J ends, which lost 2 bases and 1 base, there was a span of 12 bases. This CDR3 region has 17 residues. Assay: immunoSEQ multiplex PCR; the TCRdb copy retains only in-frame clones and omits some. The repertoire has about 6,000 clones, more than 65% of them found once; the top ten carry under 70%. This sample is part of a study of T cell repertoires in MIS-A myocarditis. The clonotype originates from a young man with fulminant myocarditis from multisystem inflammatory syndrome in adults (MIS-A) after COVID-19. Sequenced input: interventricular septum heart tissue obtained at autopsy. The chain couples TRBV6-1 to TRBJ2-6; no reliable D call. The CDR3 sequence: CASSEKYSFSGANVLTF. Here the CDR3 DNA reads TGTGCCAGCAGTGAAAAGTACAGCTTTTCTGGGGCCAACGTCCTGACTTTC.